The 18 T cell receptor beta chains in this list originate from one sample, sequenced in a study of metastatic and nonmetastatic thyroid tumors. TCRdb re-analyzed the PCR reads using MiXCR. The table records 31,000 or so clones, roughly 30% of them present only once. Until they underwent thyroid surgery, no patient had received any treatment. The sequenced sample consisted of blood. The receptors here all came from a female donor with papillary thyroid cancer or a benign thyroid nodule (not recorded which). Some clones in this sample may be carry-over from other donors' samples.

This clone was picked up a small number of times. Relative to the germline gene, one junction end is altered; a read error may explain this. The chain uses TRBV6-1 and TRBJ2-7; TRBD1 might be the D (7 bases). CDR3 length: 12 residues. Germline CDR1 and CDR2: MNHNS and SASEGT. CDR3 in amino acids: CASSFDRDSGNF. The DNA for the CDR3 is TGTGCCAGCAGCTTCGACAGGGACTCTGGTAACTTC.

A few counts support this clone. The chain couples TRBV27 to TRBJ2-3, with D perhaps TRBD1 (5 bases). The V end lost 7 bases, the J end lost 5 bases, and 13 bases lay between the germline ends. Germline assignment: CDR1 MNHEY and CDR2 SMNVEV (reference sequence). The CDR3 is 13 residues long. The CDR3 coding sequence is TGTGCCAGCATACCACAGGTGGTAGATACGCAGTATTTT. It yields the protein CASIPQVVDTQYF.

This clone was found once. The rearrangement uses TRBV30 and TRBJ1-2; 8 bases line up with TRBD1. This CDR3 spans 14 amino acids. CDR1 is GTSNPN and CDR2 is SVGIG in the germline V gene (reference sequence). V lost 1 base and J lost 8; bases outside the gene matches: 9. The CDR3 here is CAWSDTQGAGGYTF. Written as DNA, the CDR3 is TGTGCCTGGAGTGACACGCAGGGGGCGGGCGGCTACACCTTC.

This clone was seen only once. This chain links TRBV20-1 with TRBJ1-5, with D perhaps TRBD1 (5 bases). The CDR3 extends over 15 amino acids. The ends were cut back, 2 bases at V and 7 bases at J, with 18 bases in the middle. The germline CDR1 and CDR2 sequences are DFQATT and SNEGSKA (reference sequence). CDR3 sequence: CSARTSPGPQQPQHF. CDR3 coding DNA: TGCAGTGCTAGAACTTCTCCGGGACCGCAGCAGCCCCAGCATTTT.

This chain joins TRBV5-1 and TRBJ2-2; tentatively, D is TRBD1 (6 bases). The CDR3 covers 14 residues. Germline V gene sequence: CDR1 SGHRS, CDR2 YFSETQ. Between the trimmed V and J ends, which lost 7 bases and 3 bases, there was a span of 13 bases. The chain's CDR3 is CASEQGSDTGELFF. The CDR3 bases are TGCGCCAGCGAACAGGGATCGGACACCGGGGAGCTGTTTTTT.

This clone was seen a few times. The genes are TRBV2 and TRBJ2-7; 12 bases line up with TRBD1. The CDR3 sequence is 13 residues long. V was pared by 7 bases and J by 12 bases, with 10 bases of the junction left unmatched. The germline V gene encodes CDR1 SNHLY and CDR2 FYNNEI. The CDR3 DNA reads as TGTGCCAGCACCTCTTCGGGACAGGGGGCCCGGTACTTC. It specifies CASTSSGQGARYF.

This clone was recorded at least ten times. The V call is TRBV9, the J call TRBJ2-2; perhaps TRBD2 as D (5 bases). The CDR3 runs to 15 residues. The germline V gene has CDR1 SGDLS and CDR2 YYNGEE. Trimming removed 7 bases at V and 4 bases at J, with 17 bases between. Written as DNA, the CDR3 is TGTGCCAGCGGAGACCGGGGAGTGGGCACCGGGGAGCTGTTTTTT. This sequence encodes CASGDRGVGTGELFF.

Here the CDR3 reads CASSSREGGTDTQYF. The CDR3, as DNA: TGTGCCAGCAGCTCCCGGGAGGGGGGCACAGATACGCAGTATTTT. The chain uses TRBV3-1 and TRBJ2-3; 8 bases line up with TRBD2. V shed 5 bases, J shed 1 base, and the junction held 5 bases outside the gene matches. The CDR3 extends over 15 amino acids. Germline CDR1 LGHDT, CDR2 YNNKEL (reference sequence).

This clone qualifies as medium-sized (0.01 to 0.1%). The chain employs TRBV6-1 and TRBJ2-1, with 9 bases matching TRBD2. V lost 2 bases to trimming and J lost 8 bases; unmatched junction nucleotides: 7. CDR3 length: 15 amino acids. Germline V CDR1 and CDR2: MNHNS, SASEGT. The CDR3 is CASSEWREGRDEQFF. CDR3 DNA sequence: TGTGCCAGCAGTGAATGGCGGGAGGGCCGCGATGAGCAGTTCTTC.

CDR3 coding DNA: TGTGCCAGCAGCTTCGACCAGGCGGGTGAGCAGTTCTTC. This translates into CASSFDQAGEQFF. The chain recombines TRBV7-6 with TRBJ2-1; D may be TRBD2 (5 bases). The CDR3 runs 13 residues. Per germline, CDR1 SGHVS and CDR2 FNYEAQ. The ends were cut back, 3 bases at V and 9 bases at J, with 12 bases in the middle.

This rearrangement joins TRBV19 to TRBJ2-3; D uncertain. The V end lost 5 bases, the J end lost 2 bases, and 5 bases lay between the germline ends. CDR3 length: 12 amino acids. The V gene's germline CDR1 is LNHDA and CDR2 SQIVND (reference sequence). The CDR3 DNA reads TGTGCCAGTAGTCCGCACACAGATACGCAGTATTTT. Translated, it gives CASSPHTDTQYF.

This clone ranks as medium-sized (0.01 to 0.1%). The chain links TRBV11-2 to TRBJ2-7, with 7 bases that match TRBD1. Unmatched junction bases numbered 8, after V lost 5 bases and J lost 4 bases. The germline CDR1 and CDR2 sequences are SGHAT and FQNNGV. The CDR3 contains 14 residues. CDR3 nucleotides: TGTGCCAGCAGCCATCGACAGGGCTCTTACGAGCAGTACTTC. Encoded protein: CASSHRQGSYEQYF.

This clone was observed a handful of times. The chain couples TRBV19 to TRBJ1-1; D is unresolved. From germline, CDR1 is LNHDA and CDR2 SQIVND (reference sequence). CDR3 length equals 13 residues. V lost 0 bases and J lost 5, with 7 bases in between. DNA of the CDR3: TGTGCCAGTAGTATAGACCGGACTACTGAAGCTTTCTTT. It yields the protein CASSIDRTTEAFF.

This clone is deemed medium-sized (0.01 to 0.1%). The rearrangement links TRBV6-1 to TRBJ2-7; unclear D gene. The CDR3 extends over 13 amino acids. V was cut by 7 bases and J by 3 bases, with 13 bases left in between. Per the germline V gene, CDR1 is MNHNS and CDR2 is SASEGT. CDR3 in DNA: TGTGCCAGCATCTCCCCGGGCAACTACGAGCAGTACTTC. This encodes CASISPGNYEQYF.

This clone was counted only a few times. The gene calls are TRBV6-1 and TRBJ2-3, with D possibly being TRBD1 (6 bases). Between the trimmed V and J ends, which lost 7 bases and 6 bases, there was a span of 20 bases. The germline gives CDR1 MNHNS, CDR2 SASEGT. This CDR3 has 15 residues. This CDR3 reads CASTPTTGLRDTQYF. The CDR3 bases are TGTGCCAGCACCCCCACCACAGGGCTCCGGGATACGCAGTATTTT.

This sequence joins TRBV20-1 and TRBJ2-7, with 7 bases matching TRBD2. This CDR3 spans 14 amino acids. CDR1 is DFQATT and CDR2 is SNEGSKA in the germline V gene (reference sequence). Trimming removed 3 bases from V and 3 bases from J; junction bases left unmatched: 8. The CDR3 DNA follows: TGCAGTGCTAGTTCTGGGGAGGGAGTCTACGAGCAGTACTTC. Its translation: CSASSGEGVYEQYF.

This sequence joins TRBV14 and TRBJ2-5; 7 bases fit TRBD2. J lost 1 base, V lost 1 base, and 9 bases had no gene match. The CDR3 has 17 residues. The germline gives CDR1 SGHDN, CDR2 FVKESK. The CDR3 nucleotides are TGTGCCAGCAGCCAAGTGATCGGGAGGAGGGGCCAAGAGACCCAGTACTTC. Protein product: CASSQVIGRRGQETQYF.

This chain links TRBV24-1 with TRBJ2-1; 10 bases agree with TRBD2. V trimming: 6 bases; J trimming: 1 base; junction bases outside the gene matches: 14. The CDR3 runs to 19 residues. Germline V gives CDR1 KGHDR, CDR2 SFDVKD. The CDR3 sequence: CATSSGAVAGGWSYNEQFF. In DNA, the CDR3 is TGTGCCACCAGTTCCGGGGCGGTAGCGGGAGGTTGGTCCTACAATGAGCAGTTCTTC.